These 31 T cell receptor beta chains were all obtained from the same sample, sequenced in a study of PD-1 blockade in classical Hodgkin lymphoma. Profiling relied on immunoSEQ multiplex PCR, and the TCRdb table lists in-frame clones only, not all of them. There are about 28,000 clones in the sample; about four fifths occur only once, and around 15% lies in the top ten. Time point denoted: cycle 4 day 1 (C4D1), after 6 weeks of nivolumab. Autologous stem cell transplantation was followed by relapse in every patient, and brentuximab vedotin exposure varied. Sequencing used peripheral blood mononuclear cells (PBMCs), obtained before the fourth cycle of nivolumab. These receptors were taken from a human donor with classical Hodgkin lymphoma.

This clone showed up just once. The genes are TRBV5-1 and TRBJ2-1; D assignment may be TRBD1 or TRBD2 (6 bases each). From germline, CDR1 is SGHRS and CDR2 YFSETQ. V lost 2 bases, J lost 4 bases, and 13 bases lay in between. The CDR3 has 15 residues. The CDR3 coding sequence is TGCGCCAGCAGCTTTACGGGGGCCCCTTACAATGAGCAGTTCTTC. The encoded protein is CASSFTGAPYNEQFF.

The V and J genes are TRBV5-1 and TRBJ2-1; 7 nucleotides line up with TRBD2. The germline CDR1 and CDR2 sequences are SGHRS and YFSETQ. The CDR3 is 15 residues long. Unmatched junction bases numbered 4, after V lost 2 bases and J lost 2 bases. DNA of the CDR3: TGCGCCAGCAGCTTCAGAAGCGGGACCTACAATGAGCAGTTCTTC. This sequence encodes CASSFRSGTYNEQFF.

The rearrangement uses TRBV7-2 and TRBJ2-7; 10 bases map to TRBD1. Per the germline V gene, CDR1 is SGHTA and CDR2 is FQGNSA. Unmatched junction bases numbered 5, after V lost 1 base and J lost 5 bases. CDR3 size: 15 residues. The CDR3 region has the DNA TGTGCCAGCAGCTTAGGGGGGGACAGGGGCCACGAGCAGTACTTC. Translating gives CASSLGGDRGHEQYF.

This CDR3 reads CASSFLGSGPQHF. CDR3 sequence (DNA): TGTGCCAGCAGTTTCCTCGGATCAGGGCCCCAGCATTTT. V usage is TRBV28 and J usage is TRBJ1-5, with D uncertain. The V end lost 3 bases, the J end lost 9 bases, and 12 bases lay between the germline ends. CDR1 is MDHEN and CDR2 is SYDVKM in the germline V gene. This CDR3 has 13 residues.

The gene calls are TRBV7-3 and TRBJ2-3, with TRBD2 identical over 9 bases. V trimming: 2 bases; J trimming: 0 bases; junction bases outside the gene matches: 18. Germline V gene data show CDR1 as SGHTA and CDR2 as FQGTGA. The length of the CDR3 is 21 residues. The CDR3 loop is CASSLEPIPGLALASTDTQYF. CDR3 nucleotide sequence: TGTGCCAGCAGCTTAGAACCCATCCCGGGACTAGCCCTTGCTAGCACAGATACGCAGTATTTT. Drawing the rest from reference TRBV7-3 and TRBJ2-3, the complete variable domain is GAGVSQTPSNKVTEKGKYVELRCDPISGHTALYWYRQSLGQGPEFLIYFQGTGAADDSGLPNDRFFAVRPEGSVSTLKIQRTERGDSAVYLCASSLEPIPGLALASTDTQYFGPGTRLTVL.

In its sample, this clone was seen once. This chain links TRBV7-6 with TRBJ2-5; 8 nucleotides line up with TRBD1. Germline CDR1 reads SGHVS; CDR2 reads FNYEAQ. V trimming: 2 bases; J trimming: 5 bases; junction bases outside the gene matches: 7. The CDR3 is 15 amino acids. The CDR3 DNA reads as TGTGCCAGCAGCTTAATGCAGGGGGCGAGGGAGACCCAGTACTTC. Its protein is CASSLMQGARETQYF.

This chain joins TRBV9 and TRBJ1-2, with D possibly matching TRBD1 (6 bases). Germline CDR1 reads SGDLS; CDR2 reads YYNGEE. CDR3 length: 15 amino acids. The V gene lost 3 bases and the J gene lost 4 bases, with 16 bases spanning the gap. DNA of the CDR3: TGTGCCAGCAGCGCACAGGGTCATACGATCTATGGCTACACCTTC. This translates into CASSAQGHTIYGYTF.

The V call is TRBV28, the J call TRBJ2-1; D gene ambiguous. Looked up from germline, CDR1 is MDHEN and CDR2 is SYDVKM. CDR3 size: 15 residues. V dropped 2 bases and J dropped 5 bases, with 13 bases sitting between them. CDR3 loop: CASSLPGLLDNEQFF. The CDR3 region has the DNA TGTGCCAGCAGTTTACCGGGTTTGTTAGACAATGAGCAGTTCTTC. Filled out from reference TRBV28 and TRBJ2-1, the complete variable domain reads DVKVTQSSRYLVKRTGEKVFLECVQDMDHENMFWYRQDPGLGLRLIYFSYDVKMKEKGDIPEGYSVSREKKERFSLILESASTNQTSMYLCASSLPGLLDNEQFFGPGTRLTVL.

V is TRBV6-6 and J is TRBJ2-1; 9 bases align to TRBD1. The CDR3 runs to 15 residues. V was pared by 4 bases and J by 6 bases, with 7 bases of the junction left unmatched. Looked up from germline, CDR1 is MNHNY and CDR2 is SVGAGI (reference sequence). As DNA, the CDR3 is TGTGCCAGCAGTTTCGGACAGGGGACGATCAATGAGCAGTTCTTC. It codes for CASSFGQGTINEQFF.

This chain joins TRBV6-1 and TRBJ2-5; TRBD2 agrees at 8 bases. The ends lost 1 base at V and 0 bases at J; junction bases unmatched: 4. Germline assignment: CDR1 MNHNS and CDR2 SASEGT. This CDR3 region has 16 residues. CDR3 amino acids: CASSEGSSGYQETQYF. Written as DNA, the CDR3 is TGTGCCAGCAGTGAAGGTTCTAGCGGGTACCAAGAGACCCAGTACTTC.

The chain carries TRBV5-3 and TRBJ2-1; 9 bases line up with TRBD2. TRBV5-3 is known as an ORF, though its function is uncertain. V was pared by 2 bases and J by 8 bases, with 8 bases of the junction left unmatched. The CDR3 totals 15 residues. For the CDR3, the DNA is TGTGCCAGAAGCTTAAGGCTAGCGGGAATGCATGAGCAGTTCTTC. Amino acid sequence: CARSLRLAGMHEQFF.

The V call is TRBV5-1, the J call TRBJ2-3, with D possibly being TRBD2 (5 bases). V lost 3 bases to trimming and J lost 0 bases, with 20 bases between them. There are 18 residues in the CDR3. Germline V gene sequence: CDR1 SGHRS, CDR2 YFSETQ. The CDR3 loop reads CASSWRMRDGSSTDTQYF. The CDR3 nucleotides are TGCGCCAGCAGCTGGAGGATGAGGGATGGGTCTAGCACAGATACGCAGTATTTT.

The V and J genes are TRBV5-1 and TRBJ1-1; D not certain. V dropped 1 base and J dropped 0 bases, with 13 bases sitting between them. Germline CDR1 SGHRS, CDR2 YFSETQ. The CDR3 totals 16 residues. CDR3: CASSLRSAAMNTEAFF. CDR3 bases: TGCGCCAGCAGCTTGAGGTCAGCTGCAATGAACACTGAAGCTTTCTTT.

The chain couples TRBV7-9 to TRBJ2-7, with D perhaps matching TRBD1 (5 bases). The CDR3 sequence is 12 residues long. Trimming pared 5 bases from V and 7 bases from J, leaving 12 bases between. Per the germline V gene, CDR1 is SEHNR and CDR2 is FQNEAQ (reference sequence). The CDR3 protein is CASSAGLREQYF. The CDR3 DNA is TGTGCCAGCAGCGCAGGGTTGAGGGAGCAGTACTTC.

CDR3 DNA: TGTGCCAGTAGTCTCACCGGACTAGCGGGAGGGTTATACAATGAGCAGTTCTTC. Amino acid sequence: CASSLTGLAGGLYNEQFF. V and J are TRBV19 and TRBJ2-1; 15 positions match TRBD2. Germline CDR1 LNHDA, CDR2 SQIVND (reference sequence). After removal of 5 bases from V and 4 bases from J, the junction contained 9 bases not matched to a gene. The CDR3 has 18 amino acids.

This clone was seen only a few times. V gene TRBV6-5 combines with J gene TRBJ2-5, with D perhaps TRBD1 (6 bases). The V end lost 5 bases, the J end lost 9 bases, and 19 bases lay between the germline ends. Germline CDR1 is MNHEY and CDR2 is SVGAGI. The CDR3 loop spans 14 amino acids. The CDR3 bases are TGTGCCAGCAGTACCGCCACAGGGTCCCTGGCCCAGTACTTC. Amino acids: CASSTATGSLAQYF.

V gene TRBV6-5 combines with J gene TRBJ2-5, with no clear D. CDR3 length: 13 amino acids. Germline CDR1 and CDR2: MNHEY and SVGAGI. Deletions cut 4 bases from V and 5 bases from J, with 11 bases between. The DNA of the CDR3 is TGTGCCAGCAGTTTCCCCAGTTGGGAGACCCAGTACTTC. It yields the protein CASSFPSWETQYF.

Judged by abundance, this clone is medium-sized (0.01 to 0.1%). This sequence joins TRBV6-5 and TRBJ1-2; 8 nucleotides align to TRBD1. The J segment lost 4 bases and the V segment lost 5 bases, leaving 9 bases of the junction unmatched. The CDR3 contains 15 residues. Germline values: CDR1 MNHEY, CDR2 SVGAGI. Here the CDR3 reads CASSTRTGIVYGYTF. CDR3 in DNA: TGTGCCAGCAGTACCCGGACAGGGATTGTCTATGGCTACACCTTC.

The gene calls are TRBV27 and TRBJ1-2; D not resolved. Trimming left V 5 bases short and J 7 bases short, with 14 bases between. Germline V gene sequence: CDR1 MNHEY, CDR2 SMNVEV (reference sequence). The CDR3 length is 13 residues. CDR3 loop: CASSPTPRAGYTF. CDR3 DNA: TGTGCCAGCAGTCCGACCCCTAGGGCTGGCTACACCTTC.

This clone occurred a few times. V usage is TRBV10-3 and J usage is TRBJ1-1, with TRBD1 as a possible D gene (5 bases). In germline, CDR1 is ENHRY, CDR2 SYGVKD. The CDR3 is 12 amino acids. Between the trimmed V and J ends, which lost 8 bases and 7 bases, there was a span of 14 bases. Here the CDR3 reads CAIGTGRGEAFF. The CDR3 region has the DNA TGTGCCATCGGTACGGGGCGGGGTGAAGCTTTCTTT.

The V and J genes are TRBV13 and TRBJ2-5; 9 nucleotides match TRBD2. There are 16 residues in the CDR3. Trimming at V came to 2 bases and at J to 2 bases, leaving 6 bases not matched to a gene. CDR1 is PRHDT and CDR2 is FYEKMQ in the germline V gene (reference sequence). The CDR3 sequence: CASSLSGTSRQETQYF. CDR3 DNA: TGTGCCAGCAGCTTATCCGGGACTAGCAGACAAGAGACCCAGTACTTC.

This clone is a singleton in its sample. V usage is TRBV28 and J usage is TRBJ2-7, with 11 bases matching TRBD1. This CDR3 contains 13 residues. Germline CDR1 reads MDHEN; CDR2 reads SYDVKM. Trimming at V came to 5 bases and at J to 7 bases, leaving 4 bases not matched to a gene. The CDR3 region has the DNA TGTGCCAGCAGTCGGACAGGGGGCCGTGAGCAGTACTTC. As protein: CASSRTGGREQYF.

The gene calls are TRBV7-9 and TRBJ2-3, with D perhaps being TRBD1 or TRBD2 (6 bases each). CDR3 length: 13 residues. V shed 9 bases and J shed 6 bases, with 16 bases lying between them. CDR1 is SEHNR and CDR2 is FQNEAQ in the germline V gene (reference sequence). CDR3 coding DNA: TGTGCCAGTAGGGGGGATTCCGTGGATACGCAGTATTTT. Residues: CASRGDSVDTQYF.

The CDR3 nucleotides read TGTGCCAGCAGTTACAGGGGATTAAACTATGGCTACACCTTC. Its protein product is CASSYRGLNYGYTF. The chain is built from TRBV27 and TRBJ1-2; TRBD1 matches at 7 bases. V shed 4 bases, J shed 2 bases, and the junction held 4 bases outside the gene matches. There are 14 residues in the CDR3. CDR1 is MNHEY, CDR2 SMNVEV, per germline (reference sequence).

The chain uses TRBV23-1 and TRBJ2-1; 14 nucleotides line up with TRBD2. TRBV23-1 is given ORF status, its function remaining uncertain. Germline trimming cut 3 bases from V and 7 bases from J; bases unmatched to any gene: 8. CDR3 size: 17 residues. CDR3 in DNA: TGCGCCAGCAGTCACCTTAGGACTAGCGGGAGGTTAAATGAGCAGTTCTTC. Protein: CASSHLRTSGRLNEQFF.

V is TRBV6-5 and J is TRBJ2-1; weak D call: TRBD2 (6 bases). Germline lookup yields CDR1 MNHEY and CDR2 SVGAGI. V was shortened by 7 bases and J by 3 bases, with 16 bases between the two germline ends. The CDR3 is made up of 15 amino acids. The CDR3 sequence is CASTLRGGNYNEQFF. CDR3 DNA: TGTGCCAGCACCCTACGGGGCGGGAACTACAATGAGCAGTTCTTC.

The DNA of the CDR3 is TGTGCCAGCAGCTTAGACGGGCGGGAGGTGAATGAGCAGTTCTTC. Translated, it gives CASSLDGREVNEQFF. The chain couples TRBV11-3 to TRBJ2-1; 8 positions match TRBD2. The CDR3 spans 15 residues. Germline lookup yields CDR1 SGHNT and CDR2 YENEEA. V was pared by 0 bases and J by 7 bases, with 5 bases of the junction left unmatched.

This clone came up a few times. The V and J genes are TRBV11-2 and TRBJ2-5, with TRBD2 as a possible D gene (6 bases). Germline assignment: CDR1 SGHAT and CDR2 FQNNGV. The CDR3 runs 15 residues. The ends were cut back, 5 bases at V and 2 bases at J, with 15 bases in the middle. The CDR3 here is CASSAGLGPQETQYF. The CDR3 DNA reads as TGTGCCAGCAGCGCGGGACTGGGCCCTCAAGAGACCCAGTACTTC.

In this sample, this clone turned up a few times. The J gene is TRBJ2-2, the V gene TRBV5-4, with D possibly TRBD2 on 6 matching bases. Germline CDR1 is SGHNT and CDR2 is YYREEE (reference sequence). Between the trimmed V and J ends, which lost 3 bases and 3 bases, there was a span of 12 bases. The CDR3 runs to 15 residues. The CDR3 loop is CASSSARGDTGELFF. The DNA of the CDR3 is TGTGCCAGCAGCTCCGCTCGCGGGGACACCGGGGAGCTGTTTTTT.

The CDR3: CASSPPTGGNQPQHF. For the CDR3, the DNA is TGTGCCAGTAGTCCTCCGACAGGGGGCAATCAGCCCCAGCATTTT. This chain joins TRBV19 and TRBJ1-5; 8 bases map to TRBD1. Trimming took 5 bases from V and 2 from J; bases not matched to a gene: 5. Germline CDR1 reads LNHDA; CDR2 reads SQIVND (reference sequence). The CDR3 runs to 15 residues.

This clone is termed medium-sized. The chain employs TRBV4-1 and TRBJ1-5; D gene ambiguous. V was clipped by 1 base and J by 0 bases, with 19 bases between them. Germline lookup yields CDR1 MGHRA and CDR2 YSYEKL. The CDR3 runs 19 residues. CDR3 loop: CASSQAVGVGVNSNQPQHF. The CDR3 bases are TGCGCCAGCAGCCAAGCTGTTGGAGTTGGTGTGAATAGCAATCAGCCCCAGCATTTT.